These 2 T cell receptor beta chains share one sample of origin, sequenced in a study of T-cell memory formation after mild COVID-19. MiXCR, applied by TCRdb to the 5' RACE reads, yields one record per CDR3 protein. Here the sample spans approximately 190,000 distinct CDR3 sequences, around 20% being singletons. The specimen sequenced was PBMCs or a T cell subset sorted from them (not recorded which). The origin of the receptors is an adult woman who had mild COVID-19 (a few samples of this study predate the infection). Cell type and time point are not known.

CDR3 in DNA: TGTGCCAGCAGCTTAGCCAGGGCCGGGGCCAACGTCCTGACTTTC. It specifies CASSLARAGANVLTF. The chain is built from TRBV7-2 and TRBJ2-6; a weak D match, TRBD1 (5 bases). Trimming pared 0 bases from V and 4 bases from J, leaving 7 bases between. CDR3 length equals 15 residues. CDR1 SGHTA and CDR2 FQGNSA come from the germline V gene.

V is TRBV3-1 and J is TRBJ2-7, with a weak D call TRBD2 (6 bases). V gave up 1 base and J gave up 3 bases, with 10 bases separating them. From germline, CDR1 is LGHDT and CDR2 YNNKEL (reference sequence). The CDR3 length is 14 residues. In nucleotides, the CDR3 is TGTGCCAGCAGCCAAGGGGGGGACTTCTACGAGCAGTACTTC. This gives the protein CASSQGGDFYEQYF.